This section outlines one T cell receptor beta chain sequence together with its context. Its matching antigen is unknown. This library used about 400 ng RNA and molecular barcoded adaptors spanning alpha/delta and beta/gamma chains. TCRdb called the reads again in MiXCR, with one record for every CDR3 protein. The sample has approximately 58,000 distinct CDR3 sequences, roughly an eighth seen once. This specimen belongs to a study of read filtering for tumor transcriptome and immune sequencing. Overall study context: Whole-transcriptome libraries were prepared after DNase treatment. RNA-seq yielded only about 75 to 1273 TCR reads, IR-seq about 4 to 10.27 million. Findings of the study overall: IR-seq captured clonotypes deeper and more reliably than RNA-seq. Sorted CD138-negative bone marrow cells were not purified T cells.

Trimming removed 2 bases from V and 1 base from J; junction bases left unmatched: 14. Germline values: CDR1 GTSNPN, CDR2 SVGIG (reference sequence). The CDR3 consists of 19 residues. The sample consisted of a population of CD138-negative cells sorted from bone marrow. The rearrangement uses TRBV30 and TRBJ2-6; 7 bases agree with TRBD1. The sequence came from a donor at least 40 years old with multiple myeloma. CDR3 in DNA: TGTGCCTGGAGTTTTTCCTTACCGGGACAGAGTTCTGGGGCCAACGTCCTGACTTTC. This gives the protein CAWSFSLPGQSSGANVLTF.